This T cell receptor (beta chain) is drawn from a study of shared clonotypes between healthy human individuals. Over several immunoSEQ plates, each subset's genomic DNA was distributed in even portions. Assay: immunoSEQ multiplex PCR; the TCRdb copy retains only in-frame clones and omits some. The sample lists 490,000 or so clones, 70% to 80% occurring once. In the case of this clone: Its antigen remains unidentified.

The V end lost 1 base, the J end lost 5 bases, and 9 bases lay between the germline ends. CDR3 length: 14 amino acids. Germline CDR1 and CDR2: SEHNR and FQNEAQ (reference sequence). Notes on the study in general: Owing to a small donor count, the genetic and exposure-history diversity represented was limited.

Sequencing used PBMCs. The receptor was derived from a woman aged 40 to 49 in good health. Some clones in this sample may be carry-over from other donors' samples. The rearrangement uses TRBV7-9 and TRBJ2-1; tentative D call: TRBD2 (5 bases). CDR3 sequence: CASSLGLANNEQFF. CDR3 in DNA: TGTGCCAGCAGCTTAGGGCTAGCCAACAATGAGCAGTTCTTC.